The sequence of this T cell receptor beta chain was determined in a study of cytomegalovirus exposure and HLA in healthy donors. Libraries were prepared by immunoSEQ multiplex PCR; TCRdb keeps only in-frame clonotypes and omits some of them. In the table there are fewer than 120,000 clones, approximately 88% of which are singletons. Germline-derived CDR1 and CDR2 are SGHRS and YFSETQ. The V and J ends lost 3 bases and 2 bases respectively, with 7 bases between them. This CDR3 has 13 residues. In this sample, this clone turned up once. This TCR derives from a woman aged 25-40 years in good health and CMV-seropositive. Sequencing was performed on PBMCs. The rearrangement uses TRBV5-1 and TRBJ2-3, with unresolved D. CDR3 sequence reads: CASSSVPTDTQYF. CDR3 nucleotide sequence: TGCGCCAGCAGCTCAGTCCCCACAGATACGCAGTATTTT.